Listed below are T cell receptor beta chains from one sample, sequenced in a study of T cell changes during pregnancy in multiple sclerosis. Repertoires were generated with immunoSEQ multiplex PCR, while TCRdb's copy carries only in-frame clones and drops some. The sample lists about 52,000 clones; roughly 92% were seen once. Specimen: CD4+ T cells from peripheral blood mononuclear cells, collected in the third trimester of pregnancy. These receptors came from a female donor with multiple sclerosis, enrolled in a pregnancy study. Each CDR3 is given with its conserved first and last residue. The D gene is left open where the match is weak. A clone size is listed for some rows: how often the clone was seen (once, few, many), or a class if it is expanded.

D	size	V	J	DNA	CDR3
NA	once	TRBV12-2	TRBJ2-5	TGTGCAAGTCGCTTATGGGGGACTAGCGGGAGGAGAGGAGAGACCCAGTACTTC	CASRLWGTSGRRGETQYF
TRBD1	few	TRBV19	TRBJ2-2	TGTGCCAGTAGTGCCACACAGGGGCCCGGGGAGCTGTTTTTT	CASSATQGPGELFF
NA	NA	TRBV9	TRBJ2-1	TGTGCCAGCAGCGTTTGGGGGGGGGCGGCCGCTTCCTACAATGAGCAGTTCTTC	CASSVWGGAAASYNEQFF
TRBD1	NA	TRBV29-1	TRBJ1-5	TGCAGCGTATCGGACAGGTCCAATCAGCCCCAGCATTTT	CSVSDRSNQPQHF
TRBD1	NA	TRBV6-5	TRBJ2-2	TGTGCCAGCCGTCTTGACAACAGGGGCAAGGGGGAGCTGTTTTTT	CASRLDNRGKGELFF
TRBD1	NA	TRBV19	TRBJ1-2	TGTGCCAGCCGGGACAGGGGTATGAGAGGCTACACCTTC	CASRDRGMRGYTF
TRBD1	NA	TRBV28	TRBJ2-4	TGTGCCAGCAGTTTGTGGACAGGGAGAGCCAAAAACATTCAGTACTTC	CASSLWTGRAKNIQYF
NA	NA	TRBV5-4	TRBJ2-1	TGTGCCAGCAGCTTGGATCGGGGATCGTTCGATGAGCAGTTCTTC	CASSLDRGSFDEQFF
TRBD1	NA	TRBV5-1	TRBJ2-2	TGCGCCAGCAGCTTAGGACAGGTGAACACCGGGGAGCTGTTTTTT	CASSLGQVNTGELFF
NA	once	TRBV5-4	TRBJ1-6	TGTGCCAGCAGCTTCAGCCAGGGTAGTTCACCCCTCCACTTT	CASSFSQGSSPLHF
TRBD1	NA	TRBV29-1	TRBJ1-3	TGCAGCGTGGGCTTTTTGAAGAGGTGGTGGACAGGGGACCTCTCTGGAAACACCATATATTTT	CSVGFLKRWWTGDLSGNTIYF
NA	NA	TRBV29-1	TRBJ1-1	TGCAGCGTTGGAACAGGTATGAACACTGAAGCTTTCTTT	CSVGTGMNTEAFF
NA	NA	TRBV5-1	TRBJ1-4	TGCGCCAGCAGCCTGGGGGGCGGGGCAAATGAAAAACTGTTTTTT	CASSLGGGANEKLFF
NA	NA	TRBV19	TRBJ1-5	TGTGCCAGTACTGGGTCGCGCGGTAATCAGCCCCAGCATTTT	CASTGSRGNQPQHF
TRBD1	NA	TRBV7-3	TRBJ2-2	TGTGCCAGCAGCTCGGGACAGGGGTTCCCCGGGGAGCTGTTTTTT	CASSSGQGFPGELFF
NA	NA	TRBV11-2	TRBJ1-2	TGTGCCAGCAGCTTAGTCGCGGGGTCGGGCTACACCTTC	CASSLVAGSGYTF
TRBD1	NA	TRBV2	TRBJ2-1	TGTGCCAGCAAGTGGGGGCAGGGGGCGTATGAGCAGTTCTTC	CASKWGQGAYEQFF
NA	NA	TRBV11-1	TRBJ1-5	TGTGCCAGCAGCCAGGGGTCCGGGTATGGACCCCAGCATTTT	CASSQGSGYGPQHF
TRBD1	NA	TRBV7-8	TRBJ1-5	TGTGCCAGCAGCCAATCCCGAACTACAGGGGTTTATCGCAATCAGCCCCAGCATTTT	CASSQSRTTGVYRNQPQHF
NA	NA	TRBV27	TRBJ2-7	TGTGCCAGCAGTTTGTGGATTCAGGCGGGGATCTACGAGCAGTACTTC	CASSLWIQAGIYEQYF
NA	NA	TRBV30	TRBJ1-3	TGTGCCTGGACGGTCTCTGGAAACACCATATATTTT	CAWTVSGNTIYF